This T cell receptor beta chain derives from a study of OX40 agonist ivuxolimab in advanced cancers. In the study overall: Hepatocellular carcinoma, melanoma, renal cell or head and neck cancer affected the dose-escalation patients.

If patients had autoimmune disease history or systemic immunosuppression, they were excluded. Measured with immunoSEQ multiplex PCR; TCRdb has only the in-frame clones, and not every one. Here the sample spans 20,000 to 25,000 clones, 80% to 85% being singletons. Relative to its sample, this clone is medium-sized. Its specificity is not known. Study observations and caveats: Averaged across samples, CD8+ T cells carried more expanded clones than CD4+ did.

This sequence originates from an adult with an advanced solid tumor such as melanoma, head and neck, liver or kidney cancer. Sequencing used CD4+ or CD8+ T cells sorted from blood, obtained in a trial of the OX40 agonist ivuxolimab.

The CDR3: CASAAPGIAEAFF. CDR3 in DNA: TGCGCCAGCGCAGCTCCGGGAATCGCTGAAGCTTTCTTT. The gene calls are TRBV10-1 and TRBJ1-1; unclear D gene. Between the trimmed V and J ends, which lost 8 bases and 6 bases, there was a span of 16 bases. Per germline, CDR1 WNHNN and CDR2 SYGVQD (reference sequence). The CDR3 spans 13 residues.